A single T cell receptor beta chain is shown here with its context. Assay used: immunoSEQ multiplex PCR; TCRdb lists only in-frame clones, some missing. The table shows about 92,000 clones, with under 90% occurring only once. The CDR3 sequence is 15 residues long. Unmatched junction bases numbered 10, after V lost 4 bases and J lost 10 bases. Germline V gene sequence: CDR1 KGHSH, CDR2 LQKENI. This sample is part of a study of T cell responses to AZD1222 COVID-19 vaccine. The chain combines TRBV18 with TRBJ2-1, with 10 bases matching TRBD1. The specimen was peripheral blood, collected on day 0 of AZD1222 vaccination. The receptor was isolated from an adult in good health. CDR3 in amino acids: CASSQGQGNLGEQFF. The CDR3 DNA follows: TGTGCCAGCTCACAGGGACAGGGGAACTTGGGGGAGCAGTTCTTC.